What follows is one T cell receptor beta chain and its context. Its antigen is not yet known. No much larger clone exists at a distance of one base, and base qualities are not known. The data are from a study of control samples from healthy donors and cancer patients (dated by TCRdb to the early 2020s). The method was the immunoSEQ multiplex PCR assay. TCRdb stores this immuneACCESS table with in-frame sequences only. Part of the clones is absent; in the studies checked, under half of the shortfall reflects unresolved V genes, and no reason is known for the rest. The sample table lists approximately 88,000 clones, 80% to 95% of them with a count of one. Around 1% of the sample is held by the ten biggest clonotypes. Its CDR3 holds 12 amino acids, cysteine through phenylalanine. The retained sequence is limited to the CDR3, 36 bases, with the frame set at the first base. The germline V gene yields SGHTA for CDR1 and FQGNSA for CDR2.

This sequence originates from a woman in her 30s in good health. This chain is built from TRBV7-2 and TRBJ1-6, and possibly TRBD1, on 6 matching bases. The sequencing sample was made of blood. The sequenced DNA is TGTGCTACTGGACAGTTTAATTCACCCCTCCACTTT. This codes for CATGQFNSPLHF.